Listed here are 6 T cell receptor beta chains from one sample, sequenced in a study of T cells in Graves' hyperthyroidism and ophthalmopathy. Amplification of TCR beta CDR3 regions was performed using RNA transcripts as template. With the HTBI primer set, the TCR CDR3 went through a first round of RT-PCR. TCRdb re-called the multiplex PCR reads through MiXCR, storing one row per CDR3 protein. The sample records hundreds of thousands of distinct CDR3 sequences, less than 20% being singletons. Sequencing used blood. Receptors were obtained from a woman aged 18 to 35 with Graves' ophthalmopathy.

The chain has TRBV5-6 and TRBJ2-5; possible D gene TRBD2, 6 bases. The ends were cut back, 6 bases at V and 4 bases at J, with 16 bases in the middle. The CDR3 runs to 14 residues. The germline gives CDR1 SGHDT, CDR2 YYEEEE. Here the CDR3 DNA reads TGTGCCAGCAACGACCTTCAGGGAGGAGAGACCCAGTACTTC. This translates into CASNDLQGGETQYF.

This clonotype showed up many times. This chain uses TRBV9 with TRBJ2-5; D possibly corresponds to TRBD2 (5 bases). Per germline, CDR1 SGDLS and CDR2 YYNGEE. V was cut by 2 bases and J by 5 bases, with 13 bases left in between. The CDR3 covers 14 residues. For the CDR3, the DNA is TGTGCCAGCAGCGTTTCCCGGGGAGAGGAGACCCAGTACTTC. This sequence encodes CASSVSRGEETQYF.

This clonotype was seen repeatedly, ten times or more. The chain joins TRBV20-1 to TRBJ2-3; possibly TRBD2 for D (7 bases). The CDR3 spans 15 residues. Germline V gene lookup returns CDR1 DFQATT and CDR2 SNEGSKA (reference sequence). The V end lost 0 bases, the J end lost 4 bases, and 14 bases lay between the germline ends. The CDR3 bases are TGCAGTGCTAGAGATTCTAGGGGGGGGGCAGATACGCAGTATTTT. Translated, it gives CSARDSRGGADTQYF.

This clonotype was counted ten times or more. This chain connects TRBV7-9 to TRBJ1-4; TRBD1 matches at 10 bases. Germline CDR1 is SEHNR and CDR2 is FQNEAQ (reference sequence). V trimming: 9 bases; J trimming: 11 bases; junction bases outside the gene matches: 12. The CDR3 extends over 14 amino acids. In DNA, the CDR3 is TGTGCCAGTAGTAAAGACGGGACAGGGGACAAACTGTTTTTT. It codes for CASSKDGTGDKLFF.

This clonotype was detected many times. The chain employs TRBV7-2 and TRBJ2-3; D perhaps matches TRBD1 (5 bases). Trimming took 0 bases from V and 1 from J, leaving 8 bases between them. This CDR3 has 15 amino acids. The germline V gene has CDR1 SGHTA and CDR2 FQGNSA. The CDR3 nucleotides are TGTGCCAGCAGCTTAGCAGGGGTAGGCACAGATACGCAGTATTTT. This translates into CASSLAGVGTDTQYF.

The CDR3 bases are TGTGCCAGCAGCCCCTCTACAGGGTCTTCCGGAAACACCATATATTTT. This gives the protein CASSPSTGSSGNTIYF. This chain joins TRBV3-1 and TRBJ1-3, with D maybe TRBD1 (6 bases). V lost 4 bases to trimming and J lost 4 bases, with 17 bases between them. There are 16 residues in the CDR3. The germline CDR1 and CDR2 sequences are LGHDT and YNNKEL (reference sequence). The full variable domain, with the rest looked up from reference TRBV3-1 and TRBJ1-3, is DTAVSQTPKYLVTQMGNDKSIKCEQNLGHDTMYWYKQDSKKFLKIMFSYNNKELIINETVPNRFSPKSPDKAHLNLHINSLELGDSAVYFCASSPSTGSSGNTIYFGEGSWLTVV.